The T cell receptor (beta chain) under discussion was sequenced for a study of T-cell memory formation after mild COVID-19. Findings of the study overall: Within pre-infection memory, some responding clones were found, suggesting cross-reactive memory joined. Specificity for SARS-CoV-2 was not confirmed among the second-wave clones peaking on day 37. Mainly CM and EM harbored the contracting CD4+ clones; mainly EMRA harbored the CD8+ ones.

The CDR3 extends over 17 amino acids. V was shortened by 0 bases and J by 1 base, with 16 bases between the two germline ends. Germline V gene lookup returns CDR1 MGHRA and CDR2 YSYEKL. In regard to this clonotype: Its specificity is unknown.

Researchers used 5'RACE with constant-segment primers to make TCR alpha and TCR beta cDNA libraries that carry sample barcodes and UMIs. One entry per CDR3 protein, called by TCRdb with MiXCR from the 5' RACE reads. Of 14,000 to 15,000 distinct CDR3 sequences listed, roughly 23% are singletons. The clonotype comes from a man younger than 30 who had mild COVID-19 (a few samples of this study predate the infection). Cell type and time point are not known. Sequenced sample: PBMCs or a T cell subset sorted from them (not recorded which). The J gene is TRBJ2-7, the V gene TRBV4-1; a possible D gene is TRBD2 (5 bases). CDR3 sequence (DNA): TGCGCCAGCAGCCAAGATGGTGGCGGGCGCCGGTCCTACGAGCAGTACTTC. As protein: CASSQDGGGRRSYEQYF.